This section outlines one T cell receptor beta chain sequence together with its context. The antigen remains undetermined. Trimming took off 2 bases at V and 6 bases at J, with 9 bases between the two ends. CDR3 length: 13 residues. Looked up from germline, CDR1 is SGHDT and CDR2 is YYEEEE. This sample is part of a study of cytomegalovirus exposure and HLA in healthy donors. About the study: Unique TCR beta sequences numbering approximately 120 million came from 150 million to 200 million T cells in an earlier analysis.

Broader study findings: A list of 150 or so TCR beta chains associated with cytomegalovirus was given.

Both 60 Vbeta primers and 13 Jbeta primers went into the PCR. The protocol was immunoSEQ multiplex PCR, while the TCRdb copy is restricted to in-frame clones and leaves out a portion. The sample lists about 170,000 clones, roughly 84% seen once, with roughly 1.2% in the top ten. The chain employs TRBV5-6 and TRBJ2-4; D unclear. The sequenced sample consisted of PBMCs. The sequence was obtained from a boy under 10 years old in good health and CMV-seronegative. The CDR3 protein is CASSFVTANIQYF. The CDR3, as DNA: TGTGCCAGCAGCTTTGTAACAGCAAACATTCAGTACTTC.